These 2 T cell receptor beta chains share one sample of origin, sequenced in a study of cytomegalovirus exposure and HLA in healthy donors. The PCR was carried out with 60 Vbeta primers and 13 Jbeta primers. Profiled with immunoSEQ multiplex PCR; TCRdb holds only in-frame clones, not every one. The data show approximately 160,000 clones, 55% to 70% seen once. Sequencing was done on a sample of PBMCs. The receptors were sampled from a woman aged 25-40 years in good health and CMV-seropositive.

The J gene is TRBJ2-2, the V gene TRBV7-7; TRBD1 agrees at 10 bases. V lost 5 bases and J lost 5; bases outside the gene matches: 5. The germline V gene has CDR1 SSHAT and CDR2 FNYEAQ (reference sequence). The CDR3 has 15 residues. CDR3 in amino acids: CASSQTGGSTGELFF. The CDR3 coding sequence is TGTGCCAGCAGCCAGACAGGGGGCAGTACCGGGGAGCTGTTTTTT. The complete variable domain, with remaining parts taken from reference TRBV7-7 and TRBJ2-2, reads GAGVSQSPRYKVTKRGQDVTLRCDPISSHATLYWYQQALGQGPEFLTYFNYEAQPDKSGLPSDRFSAERPEGSISTLTIQRTEQRDSAMYRCASSQTGGSTGELFFGEGSRLTVL.

The gene calls are TRBV7-2 and TRBJ1-1; D not resolved. CDR1 is SGHTA, CDR2 FQGNSA, per germline. This CDR3 has 13 amino acids. Trimming took 3 bases from V and 7 from J, leaving 12 bases between them. This CDR3 reads CASSLVGGDEAFF. The CDR3 nucleotides are TGTGCCAGCAGCTTGGTGGGAGGAGATGAAGCTTTCTTT.